These 17 T cell receptor beta chains originate from one sample sequenced in a study of early T cells in non-severe SARS-CoV-2 infection. TCRdb re-called the 5' RACE reads through MiXCR, storing one row per CDR3 protein. Altogether about 22,000 distinct CDR3 sequences are present, around 4.2% being singletons, with the ten largest covering about 7.8%. Material: whole blood. The source of these receptors is an adult who was a healthcare worker with PCR-confirmed SARS-CoV-2 infection or an uninfected control (not recorded which).

This clonotype was seen many times. The V and J genes are TRBV24-1 and TRBJ2-1; D is possibly TRBD1 or TRBD2 (6 bases each). The CDR3 runs to 14 residues. CDR1 and CDR2 from the germline V gene are KGHDR and SFDVKD. V lost 5 bases and J lost 8, with 15 bases in between. As DNA, the CDR3 is TGTGCCACCAGTGCGACAGGATGGGAGGATGAGCAGTTCTTC. Translation gives CATSATGWEDEQFF.

J is TRBJ2-7 and V is TRBV7-2; D is tentatively TRBD1 or TRBD2 (6 bases each). The CDR3 length is 13 residues. The germline V gene encodes CDR1 SGHTA and CDR2 FQGNSA. The V gene lost 8 bases and the J gene lost 2 bases, with 13 bases spanning the gap. CDR3 residues: CASGGTSTYEQYF. CDR3 bases: TGTGCCAGCGGAGGGACATCAACCTACGAGCAGTACTTC.

The genes are TRBV29-1 and TRBJ2-3, with TRBD2 as a possible D gene (6 bases). The V end lost 2 bases, the J end lost 2 bases, and 14 bases lay between the germline ends. The CDR3 is 15 residues long. Germline V gives CDR1 SQVTM, CDR2 ANQGSEA. The CDR3 nucleotides are TGCAGCGTTGAATCGGACTACTCCTACACAGATACGCAGTATTTT. Amino acid sequence: CSVESDYSYTDTQYF.

This clonotype is judged medium-sized (0.01 to 0.1%). This rearrangement joins TRBV2 to TRBJ1-5, with 10 bases lining up with TRBD1. The CDR3 contains 14 residues. The V and J ends lost 6 bases and 6 bases, in that order; junction bases with no gene match: 5. Germline CDR1 reads SNHLY; CDR2 reads FYNNEI. For the CDR3, the DNA is TGTGCCAGCAGCGGGACAGGGGAGGTTCAGCCCCAGCATTTT. Amino acids: CASSGTGEVQPQHF. The full variable domain, completed using reference TRBV2 and TRBJ1-5, is EPEVTQTPSHQVTQMGQEVILRCVPISNHLYFYWYRQILGQKVEFLVSFYNNEISEKSEIFDDQFSVERPDGSNFTLKIRSTKLEDSAMYFCASSGTGEVQPQHFGDGTRLSIL.

The sample holds many counts of this clonotype. This chain joins TRBV20-1 and TRBJ1-2; D remains ambiguous. The germline gives CDR1 DFQATT, CDR2 SNEGSKA (reference sequence). The CDR3 loop spans 12 amino acids. Trimming left V 1 base short and J 0 bases short, with 3 bases between. In nucleotides, the CDR3 is TGCAGTGCTAGAGGGTCTAACTATGGCTACACCTTC. This encodes CSARGSNYGYTF.

This clonotype showed up many times. This chain links TRBV15 with TRBJ1-2, with 8 bases identical to TRBD1. The V segment lost 1 base and the J segment 7 bases; nucleotides outside the gene matches: 5. This CDR3 has 14 amino acids. Per the germline V gene, CDR1 is LNHNV and CDR2 is YYDKDF (reference sequence). This CDR3 is CATSRARTGFGYTF. The CDR3 region has the DNA TGTGCCACCAGCAGAGCCAGGACAGGGTTTGGCTACACCTTC.

This chain uses TRBV7-2 with TRBJ2-3; 7 bases map to TRBD2. V was pared by 5 bases and J by 3 bases, with 8 bases of the junction left unmatched. This CDR3 contains 15 residues. CDR1 and CDR2 from the germline V gene are SGHTA and FQGNSA. This CDR3 reads CASSPGGLGTDTQYF. CDR3 nucleotide sequence: TGTGCCAGCAGCCCGGGGGGTCTAGGGACAGATACGCAGTATTTT.

This clonotype was observed a handful of times. The rearrangement uses TRBV18 and TRBJ2-5, with 9 nucleotides matching TRBD1. J was trimmed by 5 bases and V by 8 bases; bases with no gene match: 6. Germline V gene sequence: CDR1 KGHSH, CDR2 LQKENI. The CDR3 loop spans 13 amino acids. This chain's CDR3 is CASGGQGTETQYF. CDR3 DNA: TGTGCCAGCGGAGGACAGGGGACGGAGACCCAGTACTTC.

This clonotype occurred many times. The chain uses TRBV30 and TRBJ2-7; TRBD2 aligns across 10 bases. From germline, CDR1 is GTSNPN and CDR2 SVGIG (reference sequence). V was clipped by 4 bases and J by 1 base; unmatched bases: 7. The length of the CDR3 is 15 residues. In DNA, the CDR3 is TGTGCCTGGACTAAGCGGGGGGGCATGTCCTACGAGCAGTACTTC. This encodes CAWTKRGGMSYEQYF.

This clonotype was seen at least ten times. This chain connects TRBV4-3 to TRBJ2-3; 11 bases match TRBD2. This CDR3 is built from 17 residues. Per the germline V gene, CDR1 is LGHNA and CDR2 is YSLEER. Trimming cost V 2 bases and J 9 bases; bases outside gene matches: 13. The CDR3 DNA sequence: TGCGCCAGCAGCCAATCCTTGGGGACTAGCGGTTGGGAGACGCAGTATTTT. Translated: CASSQSLGTSGWETQYF.

This clonotype was recorded at least ten times. The V gene is TRBV10-1, the J gene TRBJ1-3, with D maybe TRBD1 (5 bases). There are 16 residues in the CDR3. The germline V gene has CDR1 WNHNN and CDR2 SYGVQD (reference sequence). V was trimmed by 0 bases and J by 0 bases, leaving 9 bases between them. The CDR3 coding sequence is TGCGCCAGCAGTGAGTCTCTCGGGGCCTCTGGAAACACCATATATTTT. Its translation: CASSESLGASGNTIYF.

This clonotype is judged medium-sized. The chain employs TRBV7-2 and TRBJ2-1, with D unclear. The CDR3 runs to 13 residues. Trimming stripped 4 bases from V and 0 bases from J, with 4 bases between. Per the germline V gene, CDR1 is SGHTA and CDR2 is FQGNSA. The DNA of the CDR3 is TGTGCCAGCAGCTCTAGCTCCTACAATGAGCAGTTCTTC. Translation gives CASSSSSYNEQFF.

In this sample, this clonotype turned up a few times. The chain combines TRBV19 with TRBJ2-7, with D tentatively TRBD2 (5 bases). Germline V CDR1 and CDR2: LNHDA, SQIVND (reference sequence). Trimming stripped 3 bases from V and 4 bases from J, with 13 bases between. CDR3 size: 14 residues. The CDR3 sequence is CASSMFAGGYEQYF. The CDR3, as DNA: TGTGCCAGTAGTATGTTCGCCGGAGGATACGAGCAGTACTTC. The complete variable domain, with remaining parts taken from reference TRBV19 and TRBJ2-7, reads DGGITQSPKYLFRKEGQNVTLSCEQNLNHDAMYWYRQDPGQGLRLIYYSQIVNDFQKGDIAEGYSVSREKKESFPLTVTSAQKNPTAFYLCASSMFAGGYEQYFGPGTRLTVT.

The table lists this clonotype with many counts. The CDR3 region has the DNA TGCAGCGTCGCCCGGGTCTTTAATCCGGACAGGGTGCAAGAGACCCAGTACTTC. As protein: CSVARVFNPDRVQETQYF. The gene calls are TRBV29-1 and TRBJ2-5; 8 positions match TRBD1. The CDR3 is 18 amino acids. Germline V gene lookup returns CDR1 SQVTM and CDR2 ANQGSEA. With V trimmed by 6 bases and J by 2 bases, 20 bases remained unmatched.

In this sample, this clonotype turned up many times. This chain connects TRBV3-1 to TRBJ2-1; a possible D gene is TRBD2 (7 bases). Germline V gives CDR1 LGHDT, CDR2 YNNKEL (reference sequence). The V gene lost 4 bases and the J gene lost 2 bases, with 12 bases spanning the gap. The CDR3 sequence is 15 residues long. For the CDR3, the DNA is TGTGCCAGCAGCCCGAGGGGGGGACCCTACAATGAGCAGTTCTTC. It translates to CASSPRGGPYNEQFF.

The gene calls are TRBV20-1 and TRBJ1-2; a weak D match, TRBD1 (6 bases). With 3 bases removed from V and 8 bases from J, the gap between germline ends came to 13 bases. Germline CDR1 reads DFQATT; CDR2 reads SNEGSKA (reference sequence). The CDR3 covers 12 residues. The DNA of the CDR3 is TGCAGTGCTAGGCCGGGGGCGGCGGGCTACACCTTC. Its translation is CSARPGAAGYTF.

This clonotype was counted between two and nine times. The J gene is TRBJ2-4, the V gene TRBV6-5, with D perhaps matching TRBD2 (6 bases). The CDR3 length is 17 residues. Germline-derived CDR1 and CDR2 are MNHEY and SVGAGI. V gave up 5 bases and J gave up 0 bases, with 17 bases separating them. Here the CDR3 DNA reads TGTGCCAGCAGTCCCCTCGGGGCGGGGCTAGCCAAAAACATTCAGTACTTC. Its protein product is CASSPLGAGLAKNIQYF.